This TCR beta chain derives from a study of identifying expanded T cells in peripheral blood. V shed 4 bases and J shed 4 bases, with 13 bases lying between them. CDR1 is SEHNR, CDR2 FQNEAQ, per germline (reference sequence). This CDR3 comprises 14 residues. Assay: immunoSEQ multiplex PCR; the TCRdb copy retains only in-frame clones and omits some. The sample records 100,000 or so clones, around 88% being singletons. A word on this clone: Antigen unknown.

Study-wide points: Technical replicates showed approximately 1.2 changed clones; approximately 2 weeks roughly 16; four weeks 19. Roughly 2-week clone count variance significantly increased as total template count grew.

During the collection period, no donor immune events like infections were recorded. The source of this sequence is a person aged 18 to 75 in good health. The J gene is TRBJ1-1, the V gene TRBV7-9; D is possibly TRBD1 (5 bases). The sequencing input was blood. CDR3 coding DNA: TGTGCCAGCAGCTACTTACAGGCGGGCACTGAAGCTTTCTTT. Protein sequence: CASSYLQAGTEAFF.